This T cell receptor (beta chain) is drawn from a study of blood T cell repertoires in COVID-19. The CDR3 is 16 residues long. Clones were sequenced by immunoSEQ multiplex PCR, and TCRdb holds only the in-frame ones, with some missing. The sample consists of around 150,000 clones, under 90% of them appearing once. The chain carries TRBV12-2 and TRBJ1-1; the table names TRBD1, a call not compared with the DNA. TRBV12-2 is labeled a pseudogene. The receptor comes from a woman aged 60-70 years who had recovered from COVID-19. Sequenced material: PBMCs or T cells enriched from blood (not recorded which). DNA for the CDR3: TGTGCAAGTCGCTTACCCCCGGACAGGGGAAACACTGAAGCTTTCTTT. Amino acids: CASRLPPDRGNTEAFF.